This T cell receptor (beta chain) is drawn from a study of early T cells in non-severe SARS-CoV-2 infection. At the level of the study: Sequencing targeted bulk RNA from unsorted whole blood, leaving chains unpaired. Study outcomes and limitations: Database matching using VDJdb favored anti-spike CD8 responses, with private and CD4 specificities left missing.

By proportion, this clonotype is medium-sized. Its antigen remains unidentified. The V gene lost 1 base and the J gene lost 7 bases, with 14 bases spanning the gap. The CDR3 loop spans 15 amino acids. Germline V gene data show CDR1 as MDHEN and CDR2 as SYDVKM. Unique molecular identifiers were affixed to single, distinct cDNA molecules. MiXCR, run by TCRdb on the 5' RACE reads, gives a single entry per CDR3 protein. The table has approximately 50,000 distinct CDR3 sequences, approximately 8.5% seen once. The sequenced material came from whole blood. The gene calls are TRBV28 and TRBJ2-1, with a tentative D call TRBD2 (5 bases). This TCR came from an adult who was a healthcare worker with PCR-confirmed SARS-CoV-2 infection or an uninfected control (not recorded which). CDR3 in DNA: TGTGCCAGCAGTTTATCCCCCACGGGATGGAATGAGCAGTTCTTC. As protein: CASSLSPTGWNEQFF.